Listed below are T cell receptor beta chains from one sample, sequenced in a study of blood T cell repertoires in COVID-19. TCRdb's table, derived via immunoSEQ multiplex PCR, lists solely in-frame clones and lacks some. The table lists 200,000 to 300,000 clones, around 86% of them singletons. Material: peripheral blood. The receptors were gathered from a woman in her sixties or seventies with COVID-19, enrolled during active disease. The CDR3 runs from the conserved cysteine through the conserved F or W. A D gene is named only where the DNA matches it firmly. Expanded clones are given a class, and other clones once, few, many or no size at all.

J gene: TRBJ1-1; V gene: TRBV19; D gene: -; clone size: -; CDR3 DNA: TGTGCCAGTAGTATCCGGGACTCGAACACTGAAGCTTTCTTT; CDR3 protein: CASSIRDSNTEAFF
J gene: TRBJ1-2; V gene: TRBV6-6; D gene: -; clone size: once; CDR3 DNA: TGTGCCAGCAGTTACTCAGGCAGGGCGGTGGAAGGCTACACCTTC; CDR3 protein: CASSYSGRAVEGYTF
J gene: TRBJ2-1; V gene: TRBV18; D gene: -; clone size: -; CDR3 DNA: TGTGCCAGCTCACCGCCAGGATTGTTATCCAATGAGCAGTTCTTC; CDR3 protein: CASSPPGLLSNEQFF
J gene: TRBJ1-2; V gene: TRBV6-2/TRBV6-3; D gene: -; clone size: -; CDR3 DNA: TGTGCCAGCAGTCTAAGCGGCGGGCCCTATGGCTACACCTTC; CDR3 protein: CASSLSGGPYGYTF
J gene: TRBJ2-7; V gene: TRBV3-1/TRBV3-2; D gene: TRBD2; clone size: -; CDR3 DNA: TGTGCCAGCAGACCACTAGCGGGAGGGCCCTACGAGCAGTACTTC; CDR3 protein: CASRPLAGGPYEQYF
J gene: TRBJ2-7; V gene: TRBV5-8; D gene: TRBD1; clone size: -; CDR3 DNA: TGTGCCAGCAACATACAGGGGGCCCTCTACGAGCAGTACTTC; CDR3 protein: CASNIQGALYEQYF
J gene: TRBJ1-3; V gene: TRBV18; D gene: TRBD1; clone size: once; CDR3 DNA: TGTGCCAGCTCATCCGAACCAGGGGGCTCTGGAAACACCATATATTTT; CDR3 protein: CASSSEPGGSGNTIYF
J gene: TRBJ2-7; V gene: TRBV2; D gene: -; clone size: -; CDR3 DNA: TGTGCCAGCAGTGGGGGCCGACTTACCTACGAGCAGTACTTC; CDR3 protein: CASSGGRLTYEQYF
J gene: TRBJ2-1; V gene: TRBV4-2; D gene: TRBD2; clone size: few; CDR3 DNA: TGTGCCAGCAGCGCCCTAGCGGGAGGTCACGATGAGCAGTTCTTC; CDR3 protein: CASSALAGGHDEQFF
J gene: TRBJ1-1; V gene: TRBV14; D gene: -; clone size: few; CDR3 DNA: TGTGCCAGCAGCCAAGAGGACAGAAGGGCTGAAGCTTTCTTT; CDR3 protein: CASSQEDRRAEAFF
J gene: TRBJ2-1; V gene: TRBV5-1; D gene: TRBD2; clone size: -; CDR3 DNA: TGCGCCAGCAGCCGGAAGGGACTAGCGGGAGGGGATGAGCAGTTCTTC; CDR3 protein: CASSRKGLAGGDEQFF